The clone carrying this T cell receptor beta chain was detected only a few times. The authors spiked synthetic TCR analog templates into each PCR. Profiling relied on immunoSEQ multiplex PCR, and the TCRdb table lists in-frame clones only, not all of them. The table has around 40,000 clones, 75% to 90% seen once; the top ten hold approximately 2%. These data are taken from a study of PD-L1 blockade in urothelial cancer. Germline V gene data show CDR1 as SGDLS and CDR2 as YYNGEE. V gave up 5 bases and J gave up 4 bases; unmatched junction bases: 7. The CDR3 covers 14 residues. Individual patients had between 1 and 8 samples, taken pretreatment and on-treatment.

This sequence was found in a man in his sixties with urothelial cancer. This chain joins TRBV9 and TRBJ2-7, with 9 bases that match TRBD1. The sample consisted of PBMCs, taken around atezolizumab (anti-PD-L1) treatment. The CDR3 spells CASRLGQGMYEQYF. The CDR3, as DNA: TGTGCCAGCAGATTGGGACAGGGAATGTACGAGCAGTACTTC. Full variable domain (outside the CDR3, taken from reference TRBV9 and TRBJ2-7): DSGVTQTPKHLITATGQRVTLRCSPRSGDLSVYWYQQSLDQGLQFLIQYYNGEERAKGNILERFSAQQFPDLHSELNLSSLELGDSALYFCASRLGQGMYEQYFGPGTRLTVT.